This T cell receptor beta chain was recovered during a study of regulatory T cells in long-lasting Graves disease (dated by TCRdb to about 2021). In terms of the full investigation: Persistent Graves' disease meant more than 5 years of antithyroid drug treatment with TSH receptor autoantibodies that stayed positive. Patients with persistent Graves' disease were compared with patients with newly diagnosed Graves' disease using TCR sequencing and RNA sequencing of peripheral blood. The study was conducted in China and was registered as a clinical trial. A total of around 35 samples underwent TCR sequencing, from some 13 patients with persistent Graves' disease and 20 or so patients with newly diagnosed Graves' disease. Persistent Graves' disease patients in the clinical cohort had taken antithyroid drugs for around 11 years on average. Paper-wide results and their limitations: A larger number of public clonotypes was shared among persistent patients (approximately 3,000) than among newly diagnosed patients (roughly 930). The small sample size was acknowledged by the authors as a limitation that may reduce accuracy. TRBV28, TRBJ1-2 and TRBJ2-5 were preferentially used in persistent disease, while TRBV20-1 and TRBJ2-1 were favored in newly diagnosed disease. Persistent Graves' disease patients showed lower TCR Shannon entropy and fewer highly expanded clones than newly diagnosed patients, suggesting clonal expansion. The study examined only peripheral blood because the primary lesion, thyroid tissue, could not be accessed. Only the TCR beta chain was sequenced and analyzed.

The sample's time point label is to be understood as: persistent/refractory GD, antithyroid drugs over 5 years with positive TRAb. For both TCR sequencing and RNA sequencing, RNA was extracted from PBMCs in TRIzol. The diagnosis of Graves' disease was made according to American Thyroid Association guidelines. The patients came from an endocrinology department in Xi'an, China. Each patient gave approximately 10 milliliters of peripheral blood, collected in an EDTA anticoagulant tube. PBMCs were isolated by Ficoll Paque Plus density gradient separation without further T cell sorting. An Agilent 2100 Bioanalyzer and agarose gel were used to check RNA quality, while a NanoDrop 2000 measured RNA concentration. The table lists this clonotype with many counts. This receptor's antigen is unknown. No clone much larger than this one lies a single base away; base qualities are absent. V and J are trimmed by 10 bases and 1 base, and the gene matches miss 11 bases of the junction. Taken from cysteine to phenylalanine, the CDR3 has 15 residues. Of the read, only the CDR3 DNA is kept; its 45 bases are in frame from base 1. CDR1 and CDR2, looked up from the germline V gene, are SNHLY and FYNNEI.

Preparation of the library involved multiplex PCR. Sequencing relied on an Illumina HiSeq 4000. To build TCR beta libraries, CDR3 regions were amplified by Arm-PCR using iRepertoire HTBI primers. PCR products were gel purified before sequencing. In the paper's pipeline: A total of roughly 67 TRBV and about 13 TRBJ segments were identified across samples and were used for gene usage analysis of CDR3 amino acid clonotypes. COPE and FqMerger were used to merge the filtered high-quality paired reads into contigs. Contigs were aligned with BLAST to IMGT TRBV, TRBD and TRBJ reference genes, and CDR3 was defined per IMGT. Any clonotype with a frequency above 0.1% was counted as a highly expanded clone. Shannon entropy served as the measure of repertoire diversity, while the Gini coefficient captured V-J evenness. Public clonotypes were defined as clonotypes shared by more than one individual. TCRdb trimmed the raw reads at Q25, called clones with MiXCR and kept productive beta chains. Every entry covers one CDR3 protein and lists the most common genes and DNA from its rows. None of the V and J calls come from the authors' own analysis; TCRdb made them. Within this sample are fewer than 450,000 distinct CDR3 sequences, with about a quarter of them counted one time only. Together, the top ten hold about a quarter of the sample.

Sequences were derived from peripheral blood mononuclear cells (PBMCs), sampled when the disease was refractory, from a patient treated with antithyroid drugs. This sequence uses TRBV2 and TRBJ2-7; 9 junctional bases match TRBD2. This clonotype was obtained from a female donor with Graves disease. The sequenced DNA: TGTGCCACCCAAGAAGCTAGCGGGAATTCCTACGAGCAGTACTTC. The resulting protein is CATQEASGNSYEQYF.